The source of this TCR beta chain is a study of beta chain features in type 1 diabetes. General study points: Shorter TCRB CDR3s, moderately but significantly so, were found in Type 1 diabetes patients in all four CD4+ subsets.

This clone showed up just a few times. What it binds is unknown. Investigators reverse transcribed all isolated RNA, so they sequenced expressed TCRB transcripts. Assay used: immunoSEQ multiplex PCR; TCRdb lists only in-frame clones, some missing. The data contain some 350,000 clones, roughly 12% of them singletons. V was clipped by 4 bases and J by 4 bases, with 15 bases between them. This CDR3 is built from 15 residues. The germline gives CDR1 SGHDT, CDR2 YYEEEE. This receptor was taken from a woman under 30 with type 1 diabetes. The specimen was naive CD4+ T cells from blood. The chain uses TRBV5-6 and TRBJ2-1; D is perhaps TRBD2 (6 bases). The CDR3 protein is CASSEGLPIYNEQFF. The CDR3 DNA is TGTGCCAGCAGCGAGGGACTGCCCATATACAATGAGCAGTTCTTC.